The sequence of this T cell receptor beta chain was determined in a study of blood T cell repertoires in COVID-19. At the level of the study: Spain, Italy and the United States supplied samples that represented acute and convalescent COVID-19. T cells, B-cell-depleted T cells, or PBMCs supplied cDNA or gDNA.

This table comes from immunoSEQ multiplex PCR, and its TCRdb copy is limited to in-frame clones, with some not included. The sample lists about 86,000 clones, around four fifths occurring once. The CDR3 contains 14 residues. Trimming removed 2 bases from V and 3 bases from J; junction bases left unmatched: 1. CDR1 and CDR2 (germline): KGHSH, LQKENI. The specimen was peripheral blood. This sequence joins TRBV18 and TRBJ1-3, with 7 bases fitting TRBD1. The origin of this receptor is a woman of 80 years or more with active or convalescent COVID-19. The CDR3 loop reads CASSPGTDGNTIYF. CDR3 nucleotide sequence: TGTGCCAGCTCACCAGGGACAGATGGAAACACCATATATTTT.